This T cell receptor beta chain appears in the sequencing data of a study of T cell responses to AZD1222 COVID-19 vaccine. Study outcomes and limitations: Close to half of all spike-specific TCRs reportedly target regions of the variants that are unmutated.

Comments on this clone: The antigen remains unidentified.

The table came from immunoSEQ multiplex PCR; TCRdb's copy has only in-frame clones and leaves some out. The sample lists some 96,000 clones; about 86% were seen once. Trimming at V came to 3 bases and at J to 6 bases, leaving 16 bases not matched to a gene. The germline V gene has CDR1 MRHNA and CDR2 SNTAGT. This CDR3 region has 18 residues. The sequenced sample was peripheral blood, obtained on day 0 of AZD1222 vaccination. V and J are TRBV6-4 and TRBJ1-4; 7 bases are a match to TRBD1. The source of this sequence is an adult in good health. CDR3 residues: CASSDWGQTEHTDEKLFF. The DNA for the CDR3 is TGTGCCAGCAGTGATTGGGGACAGACGGAACACACTGATGAAAAACTGTTTTTT.